These T cell receptor beta chains were read from a single sample in a study of cytomegalovirus exposure and HLA in healthy donors. The repertoire was sequenced with immunoSEQ multiplex PCR; TCRdb's copy has only in-frame clones and lacks some. The repertoire holds about 160,000 clones, around 80% seen once, with around 1.9% in the top ten. The sequenced material came from PBMCs. The origin of the receptors is a man aged 35-49 years in good health and CMV-seronegative. The CDR3 runs from the conserved cysteine through the conserved F or W. D genes are given only for firm matches. Some rows mark clone size as missing; the rest say once, few, many or name a class of expanded clone.

CDR3nt: TGTGCCAGCTCCCCTTTATCCGAGCAGTACTTC; CDR3aa: CASSPLSEQYF; d_gene: NA; abundance: NA; j_gene: TRBJ2-7; v_gene: TRBV6-6
CDR3nt: TGTGCCAGCAGTATGGGGACTAGCTCATACTTC; CDR3aa: CASSMGTSSYF; d_gene: TRBD2; abundance: few; j_gene: TRBJ2-5; v_gene: TRBV6-1
CDR3nt: TGTGCCAGCAGTTCCGCCGCGGACAATGAGCAGTTCTTC; CDR3aa: CASSSAADNEQFF; d_gene: NA; abundance: NA; j_gene: TRBJ2-1; v_gene: TRBV6-5
CDR3nt: TGTGCCAGAAGCCCACTCGCTGCTACTGGGACAGGGGGTGAACCCGCGGACATTCAGTACTTC; CDR3aa: CARSPLAATGTGGEPADIQYF; d_gene: NA; abundance: NA; j_gene: TRBJ2-4; v_gene: TRBV7-5
CDR3nt: TGTGCCAGCAGCCATCTAAAGGGCAGGGGGTACACCGGGGAGCTGTTTTTT; CDR3aa: CASSHLKGRGYTGELFF; d_gene: TRBD1; abundance: once; j_gene: TRBJ2-2; v_gene: TRBV27
CDR3nt: TGTGCCAGCAGACCCGACAGTGAAGAGACCCAGTACTTC; CDR3aa: CASRPDSEETQYF; d_gene: NA; abundance: NA; j_gene: TRBJ2-5; v_gene: TRBV13
CDR3nt: TGTGCCACCGCCGGGACTACAGATACGCAGTATTTT; CDR3aa: CATAGTTDTQYF; d_gene: NA; abundance: NA; j_gene: TRBJ2-3; v_gene: TRBV28
CDR3nt: TGCGCCAGCAGCCAACGCCCTAGCGGGGGGGGATCTAGCACAGATACGCAGTATTTT; CDR3aa: CASSQRPSGGGSSTDTQYF; d_gene: TRBD2; abundance: NA; j_gene: TRBJ2-3; v_gene: TRBV4-3
CDR3nt: TGTGCCAGCAGTTCGGGGCCCCGGGGGGCCTACAATGAGCAGTTCTTC; CDR3aa: CASSSGPRGAYNEQFF; d_gene: TRBD2; abundance: NA; j_gene: TRBJ2-1; v_gene: TRBV5-6
CDR3nt: TGTGCCAGCAGTTGGGGGGTGCTTAATGAAAAACTGTTTTTT; CDR3aa: CASSWGVLNEKLFF; d_gene: NA; abundance: NA; j_gene: TRBJ1-4; v_gene: TRBV6-1
CDR3nt: TGTGCCAGTCGAAGCGGAGGAGGTCGCGAGCAGTACTTC; CDR3aa: CASRSGGGREQYF; d_gene: NA; abundance: NA; j_gene: TRBJ2-7; v_gene: TRBV19
CDR3nt: TGTGCCATCAGTGAAGGGACAATTCTCGATGAGCAGTTCTTC; CDR3aa: CAISEGTILDEQFF; d_gene: NA; abundance: NA; j_gene: TRBJ2-1; v_gene: TRBV10-3
CDR3nt: TGTGCCAGCAGCCCGCGGAGAAGCTCCTACGAGCAGTACTTC; CDR3aa: CASSPRRSSYEQYF; d_gene: NA; abundance: NA; j_gene: TRBJ2-7; v_gene: TRBV28
CDR3nt: TGTGCCAGCACAGGCCTAGCGGGAGGAGGAGATACGCAGTATTTT; CDR3aa: CASTGLAGGGDTQYF; d_gene: TRBD2; abundance: NA; j_gene: TRBJ2-3; v_gene: TRBV2
CDR3nt: TGTGCCACCAAGCGGGGTCACACCGGGGAGCTGTTTTTT; CDR3aa: CATKRGHTGELFF; d_gene: TRBD2; abundance: few; j_gene: TRBJ2-2; v_gene: TRBV2
CDR3nt: TGTGCCAGCAGTTTATTATCAGGGTTCGAGCAGTACTTC; CDR3aa: CASSLLSGFEQYF; d_gene: NA; abundance: NA; j_gene: TRBJ2-7; v_gene: TRBV28
CDR3nt: TGTGCCAGCAGGGGACAGGGGTGGAATGAGCAGTTCTTC; CDR3aa: CASRGQGWNEQFF; d_gene: TRBD1; abundance: NA; j_gene: TRBJ2-1; v_gene: TRBV28
CDR3nt: TGTGCCAGCAAATACACAGATACGCAGTATTTT; CDR3aa: CASKYTDTQYF; d_gene: NA; abundance: NA; j_gene: TRBJ2-3; v_gene: TRBV2
CDR3nt: TGTGCCACCAGTCCCGGGGGAAATAGCAATCAGCCCCAGCATTTT; CDR3aa: CATSPGGNSNQPQHF; d_gene: NA; abundance: few; j_gene: TRBJ1-5; v_gene: TRBV15
CDR3nt: TGTGCCATCGGTGGCAGGGGGATCGACTACGAGCAGTACTTC; CDR3aa: CAIGGRGIDYEQYF; d_gene: TRBD1; abundance: few; j_gene: TRBJ2-7; v_gene: TRBV10-3
CDR3nt: TGTGCCAGCTCAGGGCTAGCGGGAGCGAATGAGCAGTTCTTC; CDR3aa: CASSGLAGANEQFF; d_gene: TRBD2; abundance: NA; j_gene: TRBJ2-1; v_gene: TRBV18
CDR3nt: TGCGCCAGCCAGGGACAGGGATTGTCTGGCTACACCTTC; CDR3aa: CASQGQGLSGYTF; d_gene: TRBD1; abundance: NA; j_gene: TRBJ1-2; v_gene: TRBV5-1
CDR3nt: TGTGCCAGCAGCTCAAGACAGGGCCGTGAGACCCAGTACTTC; CDR3aa: CASSSRQGRETQYF; d_gene: TRBD1; abundance: NA; j_gene: TRBJ2-5; v_gene: TRBV7-2
CDR3nt: TGTGCCAGCAGCGAGCGTTCGGGGGTAAGAACCCAAGAGACCCAGTACTTC; CDR3aa: CASSERSGVRTQETQYF; d_gene: NA; abundance: NA; j_gene: TRBJ2-5; v_gene: TRBV7-6
CDR3nt: TGTGCCAGCAGCCCAGGGGGAGCCTACGAGCAGTACTTC; CDR3aa: CASSPGGAYEQYF; d_gene: TRBD1; abundance: once; j_gene: TRBJ2-7; v_gene: TRBV7-8
CDR3nt: TGTGCTAGTGGTTTGGAGGCTAGCGGGAGTGATGAGCAGTTCTTC; CDR3aa: CASGLEASGSDEQFF; d_gene: TRBD2; abundance: few; j_gene: TRBJ2-1; v_gene: TRBV12-5
CDR3nt: TGCGCCAGCTCACCACAAGCTAGACCAGAAGAGACCCAGTACTTC; CDR3aa: CASSPQARPEETQYF; d_gene: NA; abundance: NA; j_gene: TRBJ2-5; v_gene: TRBV5-1
CDR3nt: TGTGCCAGTAGTCCCCGTCTGGGCTCTGGGGCCAACGGCCTGACTTTC; CDR3aa: CASSPRLGSGANGLTF; d_gene: NA; abundance: NA; j_gene: TRBJ2-6; v_gene: TRBV19
CDR3nt: TGTGCCAGACTGACACCTCGGGAGACCCAGTACTTC; CDR3aa: CARLTPRETQYF; d_gene: NA; abundance: NA; j_gene: TRBJ2-5; v_gene: TRBV27
CDR3nt: TGTGCCAGCAGCCTGGGGGAGGAATACAATGAGCAGTTCTTC; CDR3aa: CASSLGEEYNEQFF; d_gene: NA; abundance: NA; j_gene: TRBJ2-1; v_gene: TRBV11-2
CDR3nt: TGTGCCAGCAGTCCAATTTCAGGGGAGGGCTACGAGCAGTACTTC; CDR3aa: CASSPISGEGYEQYF; d_gene: NA; abundance: NA; j_gene: TRBJ2-7; v_gene: TRBV6-5
CDR3nt: TGTGCCAGCTCACACATTCCCTACGAGCAGTACTTC; CDR3aa: CASSHIPYEQYF; d_gene: NA; abundance: NA; j_gene: TRBJ2-7; v_gene: TRBV18